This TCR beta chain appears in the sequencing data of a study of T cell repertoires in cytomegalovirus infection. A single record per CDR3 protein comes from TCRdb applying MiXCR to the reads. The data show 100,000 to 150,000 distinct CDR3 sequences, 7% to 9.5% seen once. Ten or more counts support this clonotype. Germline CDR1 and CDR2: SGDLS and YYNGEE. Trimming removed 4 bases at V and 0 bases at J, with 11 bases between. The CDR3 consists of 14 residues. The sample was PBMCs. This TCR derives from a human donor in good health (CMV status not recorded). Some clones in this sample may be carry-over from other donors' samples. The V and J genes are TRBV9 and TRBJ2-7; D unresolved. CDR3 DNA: TGTGCCAGCAGCCCAGCCTCCTCCTCCTACGAGCAGTACTTC. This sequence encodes CASSPASSSYEQYF.